The source of this T cell receptor (beta chain) is a study of blood T cells in healthy people across ages. A sample-barcoded 5' primer and a J-beta primer mix were used in a second PCR of roughly 7 to 11 cycles. Using its own MiXCR run on the 5' RACE reads, TCRdb lists one record per CDR3 protein. The table shows approximately 1.5 million distinct CDR3 sequences, with 40% to 45% occurring only once. This CDR3 has 13 amino acids. Per the germline V gene, CDR1 is LGHDT and CDR2 is YNNKEL (reference sequence). V shed 4 bases, J shed 5 bases, and the junction held 2 bases outside the gene matches. The material sequenced was blood. The J gene is TRBJ2-4, the V gene TRBV3-1, with 7 bases matching TRBD1. The receptor's source is a woman under 30 in good health. The CDR3 coding sequence is TGTGCCAGCAGCCGGGGACAGCAAAACATTCAGTACTTC. Translated, it gives CASSRGQQNIQYF.